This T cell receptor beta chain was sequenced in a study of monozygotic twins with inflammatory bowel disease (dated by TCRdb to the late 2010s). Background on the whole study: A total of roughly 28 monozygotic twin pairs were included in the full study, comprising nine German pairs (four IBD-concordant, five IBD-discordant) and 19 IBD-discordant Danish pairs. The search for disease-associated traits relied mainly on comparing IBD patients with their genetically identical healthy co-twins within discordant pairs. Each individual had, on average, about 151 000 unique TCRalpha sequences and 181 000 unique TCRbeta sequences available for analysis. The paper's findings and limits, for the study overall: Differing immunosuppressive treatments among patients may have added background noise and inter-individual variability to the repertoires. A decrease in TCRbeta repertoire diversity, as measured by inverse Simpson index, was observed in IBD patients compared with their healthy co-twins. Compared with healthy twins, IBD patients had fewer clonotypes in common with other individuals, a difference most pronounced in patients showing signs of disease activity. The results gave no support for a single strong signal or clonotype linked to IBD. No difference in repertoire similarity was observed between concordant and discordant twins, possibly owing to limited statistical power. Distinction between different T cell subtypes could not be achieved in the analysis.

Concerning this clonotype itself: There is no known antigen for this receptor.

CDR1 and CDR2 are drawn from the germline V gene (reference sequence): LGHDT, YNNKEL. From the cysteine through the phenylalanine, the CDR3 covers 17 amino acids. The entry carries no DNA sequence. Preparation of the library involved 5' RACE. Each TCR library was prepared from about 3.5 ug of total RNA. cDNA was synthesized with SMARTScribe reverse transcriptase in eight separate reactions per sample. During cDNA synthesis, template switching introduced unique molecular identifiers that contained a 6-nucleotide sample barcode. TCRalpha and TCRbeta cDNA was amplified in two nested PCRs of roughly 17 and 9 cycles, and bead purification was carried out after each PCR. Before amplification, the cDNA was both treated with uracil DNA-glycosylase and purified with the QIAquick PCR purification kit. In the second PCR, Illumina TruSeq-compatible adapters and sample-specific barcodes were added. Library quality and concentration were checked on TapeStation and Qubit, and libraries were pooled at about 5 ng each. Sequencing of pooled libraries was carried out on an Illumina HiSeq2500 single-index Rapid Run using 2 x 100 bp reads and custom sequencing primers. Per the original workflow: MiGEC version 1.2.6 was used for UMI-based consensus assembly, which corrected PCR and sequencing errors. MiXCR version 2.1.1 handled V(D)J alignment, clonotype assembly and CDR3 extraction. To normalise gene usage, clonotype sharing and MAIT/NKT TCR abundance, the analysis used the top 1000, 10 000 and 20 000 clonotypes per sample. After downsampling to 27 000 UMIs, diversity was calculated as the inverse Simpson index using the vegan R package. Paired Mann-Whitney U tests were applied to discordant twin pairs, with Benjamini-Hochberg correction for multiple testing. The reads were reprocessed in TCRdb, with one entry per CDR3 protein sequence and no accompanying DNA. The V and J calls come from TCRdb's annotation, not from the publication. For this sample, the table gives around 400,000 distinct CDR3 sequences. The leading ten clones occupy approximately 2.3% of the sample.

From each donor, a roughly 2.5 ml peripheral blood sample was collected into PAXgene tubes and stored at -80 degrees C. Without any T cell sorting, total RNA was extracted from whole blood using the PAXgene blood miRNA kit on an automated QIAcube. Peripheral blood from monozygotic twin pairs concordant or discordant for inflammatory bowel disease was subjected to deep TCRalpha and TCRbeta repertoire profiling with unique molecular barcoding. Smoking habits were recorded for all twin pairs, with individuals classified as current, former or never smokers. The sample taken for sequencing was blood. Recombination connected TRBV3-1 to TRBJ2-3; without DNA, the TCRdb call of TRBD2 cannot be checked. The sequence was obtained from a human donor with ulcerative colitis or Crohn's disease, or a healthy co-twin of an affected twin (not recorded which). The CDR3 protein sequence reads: CASSQGTSVTSTDTQYF.